Following are 24 T cell receptor beta chains from one sample sequenced in a study of identical twins. TCRdb reprocessed the 5' RACE reads with MiXCR, giving one entry per CDR3 protein. This sample has roughly 720,000 distinct CDR3 sequences, with 15% to 20% found just once. These data were also reused for a study on T cells expressing NK-cell markers.

The sample consisted of PBMCs. The receptors originated from a young woman in good health.

The V call is TRBV19, the J call TRBJ2-1; 9 bases align to TRBD1. Germline V gene sequence: CDR1 LNHDA, CDR2 SQIVND (reference sequence). The CDR3 runs 18 residues. The trim removed 1 base at V and 3 bases at J, leaving 10 bases unmatched. The CDR3, as DNA: TGTGCCAGTAGTATAGCCAGCCTAAGGACAGGGGTCTACAATGAGCAGTTCTTC. It specifies CASSIASLRTGVYNEQFF.

The chain links TRBV12-3 or TRBV12-4 to TRBJ1-6, with TRBD1 identical over 8 bases. Unmatched junction bases numbered 7, after V lost 6 bases and J lost 9 bases. The CDR3 covers 14 residues. This CDR3 is CASRPRTGSSPLHF. CDR3 nucleotides: TGTGCCAGCAGACCCCGGACAGGGTCTTCACCCCTCCACTTT.

The chain combines TRBV4-3 with TRBJ2-7; D may be TRBD2 (5 bases). V lost 3 bases, J lost 6 bases, and 12 bases lay in between. This CDR3 region has 13 residues. Germline assignment: CDR1 LGHNA and CDR2 YSLEER. The DNA of the CDR3 is TGCGCCAGCAGCCAGCACACCGAGGGCGAGCAGTACTTC. It encodes CASSQHTEGEQYF.

This sequence joins TRBV7-2 and TRBJ1-1; D remains ambiguous. With 3 bases removed from V and 6 bases from J, the gap between germline ends came to 8 bases. Germline V lookup: CDR1 SGHTA, CDR2 FQGNSA. This CDR3 contains 12 residues. The CDR3 sequence: CASSFAVAEAFF. CDR3 bases: TGTGCCAGCAGCTTCGCAGTGGCTGAAGCTTTCTTT. Full variable domain (missing parts from reference TRBV7-2 and TRBJ1-1): GAGVSQSPSNKVTEKGKDVELRCDPISGHTALYWYRQSLGQGLEFLIYFQGNSAPDKSGLPSDRFSAERTGGSVSTLTIQRTQQEDSAVYLCASSFAVAEAFFGQGTRLTVV.

This clonotype was seen many times. CDR3 residues: CASSGRGTSNQPQHF. The DNA for the CDR3 is TGTGCCAGCAGTGGAAGGGGGACCAGCAATCAGCCCCAGCATTTT. The rearrangement joins TRBV6-1 to TRBJ1-5; D is perhaps TRBD1 (6 bases). CDR1 MNHNS and CDR2 SASEGT come from the germline V gene. The length of the CDR3 is 15 residues. Deletions cut 4 bases from V and 1 base from J, with 11 bases between.

V gene TRBV12-3 or TRBV12-4 combines with J gene TRBJ2-1; 12 bases are shared with TRBD2. Trimming at V came to 4 bases and at J to 10 bases, leaving 8 bases not matched to a gene. CDR3 length: 15 amino acids. CDR3 bases: TGTGCCAGCAGTTCTAGCGGGAGGGCCTTAAGGGAGCAGTTCTTC. It specifies CASSSSGRALREQFF.

The sample holds a few counts of this clonotype. This chain joins TRBV7-2 and TRBJ2-3; TRBD1 might be the D (7 bases). V lost 1 base and J lost 1, with 15 bases in between. The V gene's germline CDR1 is SGHTA and CDR2 FQGNSA. The length of the CDR3 is 17 residues. CDR3 nucleotides: TGTGCCAGCAGCTTAGGCGGGACAGCCTCCGGCACAGATACGCAGTATTTT. Its protein is CASSLGGTASGTDTQYF.

This clonotype was seen once. The chain uses TRBV18 and TRBJ2-5; D may be TRBD2 (5 bases). V lost 4 bases and J lost 5, with 23 bases in between. The V gene's germline CDR1 is KGHSH and CDR2 LQKENI. This CDR3 region has 17 residues. CDR3 protein: CASSRLDRGPGLETQYF. In nucleotides, the CDR3 is TGTGCCAGCTCACGACTGGATCGTGGACCGGGGTTGGAGACCCAGTACTTC.

The count of this clonotype is one. The chain is built from TRBV7-9 and TRBJ2-7; 10 bases match TRBD2. The CDR3 has 12 residues. Germline V lookup: CDR1 SEHNR, CDR2 FQNEAQ (reference sequence). Unmatched junction bases numbered 4, after V lost 5 bases and J lost 9 bases. The CDR3 sequence is CASSPSGSGQYF. The CDR3 DNA is TGTGCCAGCAGCCCTAGCGGGAGCGGGCAGTACTTC.

The chain employs TRBV27 and TRBJ1-2, with D unresolved. Per the germline V gene, CDR1 is MNHEY and CDR2 is SMNVEV (reference sequence). The CDR3 spans 13 residues. Trimming removed 1 base at V and 8 bases at J, with 11 bases between. Here the CDR3 DNA reads TGTGCCAGCAGTTTATACTCCGGGAAAGGCTACACCTTC. Its translation is CASSLYSGKGYTF.

The DNA for the CDR3 is TGTGCCAGCAGCTGGGCCGGGGGGAGAAATGAGCAGTTCTTC. Residues: CASSWAGGRNEQFF. This chain uses TRBV7-8 with TRBJ2-1; 7 positions agree with TRBD2. Trimming took 4 bases from V and 7 from J; bases not matched to a gene: 7. The germline V gene has CDR1 SGHVS and CDR2 FQNEAQ. The CDR3 runs to 14 residues.

This clonotype has more than one count but fewer than ten. CDR3 coding DNA: TGCAGTGCTAACAGGCTCTATGAGCAGTTCTTC. Protein: CSANRLYEQFF. The chain links TRBV20-1 to TRBJ2-1; D possibly corresponds to TRBD1 (5 bases). This CDR3 has 11 residues. Germline-derived CDR1 and CDR2 are DFQATT and SNEGSKA (reference sequence). The V end was cut by 4 bases, the J end by 8 bases, with 9 bases between.

V gene TRBV12-3 or TRBV12-4 combines with J gene TRBJ1-4, with 7 positions matching TRBD1. The junction had 13 bases not matched to a gene; V was cut back by 5 bases and J by 10 bases. This CDR3 spans 15 amino acids. CDR3 sequence reads: CASSPGPGPGGKLFF. The CDR3 DNA is TGTGCCAGCAGTCCCGGGCCCGGGCCAGGGGGAAAACTGTTTTTT.

This clonotype was seen only a few times. The J gene is TRBJ2-3, the V gene TRBV5-1, with 11 bases lining up with TRBD1. V was pared by 1 base and J by 4 bases, with 2 bases of the junction left unmatched. Germline V lookup: CDR1 SGHRS, CDR2 YFSETQ. The CDR3 length is 15 residues. This CDR3 is CASSLPGQGADTQYF. CDR3 DNA sequence: TGCGCCAGCAGCTTGCCGGGACAGGGGGCAGATACGCAGTATTTT.

V usage is TRBV15 and J usage is TRBJ2-6; the D is unclear. In germline, CDR1 is LNHNV, CDR2 YYDKDF (reference sequence). With 6 bases removed from V and 0 bases from J, the gap between germline ends came to 3 bases. This CDR3 spans 13 amino acids. CDR3: CATSLSGANVLTF. DNA for the CDR3: TGTGCCACCAGTCTCTCTGGGGCCAACGTCCTGACTTTC. Filled out from reference TRBV15 and TRBJ2-6, the complete variable domain reads DAMVIQNPRYQVTQFGKPVTLSCSQTLNHNVMYWYQQKSSQAPKLLFHYYDKDFNNEADTPDNFQSRRPNTSFCFLDIRSPGLGDTAMYLCATSLSGANVLTFGAGSRLTVL.

The table lists this clonotype with a few counts. The chain joins TRBV7-9 to TRBJ2-1; D is uncertain. This CDR3 comprises 10 residues. Per the germline V gene, CDR1 is SEHNR and CDR2 is FQNEAQ (reference sequence). The V and J ends lost 3 bases and 9 bases respectively, with 3 bases between them. The CDR3 DNA sequence: TGTGCCAGCAGCTTCACTGAGCAGTTCTTC. Its protein is CASSFTEQFF.

This clonotype was seen only a few times. J is TRBJ2-7 and V is TRBV7-8; weak D call: TRBD2 (6 bases). The CDR3 length is 16 residues. The V end was cut by 1 base, the J end by 0 bases, with 13 bases between. Germline V lookup: CDR1 SGHVS, CDR2 FQNEAQ. The chain's CDR3 is CASSLVGGVSSYEQYF. The DNA for the CDR3 is TGTGCCAGCAGCTTAGTAGGCGGGGTAAGCTCCTACGAGCAGTACTTC. The full variable domain, completed using reference TRBV7-8 and TRBJ2-7, is GAGVSQSPRYKVAKRGQDVALRCDPISGHVSLFWYQQALGQGPEFLTYFQNEAQLDKSGLPSDRFFAERPEGSVSTLKIQRTQQEDSAVYLCASSLVGGVSSYEQYFGPGTRLTVT.

The sample holds a few counts of this clonotype. V and J are TRBV6-1 and TRBJ2-3, with 14 bases fitting TRBD2. The CDR3 totals 18 residues. Losses at the gene ends were 5 bases for V and 2 bases for J; bases not matched to a gene: 9. Germline V lookup: CDR1 MNHNS, CDR2 SASEGT. The CDR3 DNA is TGTGCCAGCAGTCGAGGACTAGCGGGGGGTACCTACACAGATACGCAGTATTTT. Translation: CASSRGLAGGTYTDTQYF.

This clonotype was counted at least ten times. V is TRBV12-3 or TRBV12-4 and J is TRBJ2-7; D might be TRBD2 (7 bases). V was trimmed by 3 bases and J by 5 bases, leaving 8 bases between them. The CDR3 is 12 residues long. CDR3 nucleotides: TGTGCCAGCAGTTTGCGGGGGCACGAGCAGTACTTC. It specifies CASSLRGHEQYF.

This chain connects TRBV12-3 or TRBV12-4 to TRBJ1-3; the D is unclear. V was clipped by 6 bases and J by 0 bases, with 9 bases between them. This CDR3 comprises 14 residues. CDR3 coding DNA: TGTGCCAGCAGGCCAGCAGTCTCTGGAAACACCATATATTTT. Its protein is CASRPAVSGNTIYF.

V is TRBV14 and J is TRBJ2-5; D is unclear. Trimming stripped 2 bases from V and 11 bases from J, with 9 bases between. CDR1 is SGHDN, CDR2 FVKESK, per germline. The CDR3 length is 11 residues. The CDR3 DNA reads as TGTGCCAGCAGCCAATTCAGCGATCAGTACTTC. This sequence encodes CASSQFSDQYF.

This clonotype was found once. This sequence joins TRBV20-1 and TRBJ2-1; TRBD2 agrees at 7 bases. Germline V gene lookup returns CDR1 DFQATT and CDR2 SNEGSKA (reference sequence). The CDR3 runs to 16 residues. J was trimmed by 7 bases and V by 0 bases; bases with no gene match: 12. The CDR3 sequence is CSARESGTRWENEQFF. The CDR3 DNA is TGCAGTGCTAGAGAGAGCGGGACGCGATGGGAAAATGAGCAGTTCTTC.

In this sample, this clonotype turned up a few times. The rearrangement uses TRBV7-9 and TRBJ2-7; D is unclear. Trimming removed 1 base at V and 11 bases at J, with 12 bases between. This CDR3 comprises 12 residues. Per the germline V gene, CDR1 is SEHNR and CDR2 is FQNEAQ (reference sequence). The CDR3 nucleotides read TGTGCCAGCAGCTTAGATGCAGAACTAAAGTACTTC. This gives the protein CASSLDAELKYF. The full variable domain, completed using reference TRBV7-9 and TRBJ2-7, is DTGVSQNPRHKITKRGQNVTFRCDPISEHNRLYWYRQTLGQGPEFLTYFQNEAQLEKSRLLSDRFSAERPKGSFSTLEIQRTEQGDSAMYLCASSLDAELKYFGPGTRLTVT.

In its sample, this clonotype was seen a few times. The V call is TRBV7-9, the J call TRBJ2-7; a possible D gene is TRBD1 (5 bases). Germline assignment: CDR1 SEHNR and CDR2 FQNEAQ (reference sequence). CDR3 length: 15 residues. With 4 bases removed from V and 2 bases from J, the gap between germline ends came to 15 bases. The CDR3, as DNA: TGTGCCAGCAGCTCCCCGAGAGGACATACCTACGAGCAGTACTTC. Translation: CASSSPRGHTYEQYF.